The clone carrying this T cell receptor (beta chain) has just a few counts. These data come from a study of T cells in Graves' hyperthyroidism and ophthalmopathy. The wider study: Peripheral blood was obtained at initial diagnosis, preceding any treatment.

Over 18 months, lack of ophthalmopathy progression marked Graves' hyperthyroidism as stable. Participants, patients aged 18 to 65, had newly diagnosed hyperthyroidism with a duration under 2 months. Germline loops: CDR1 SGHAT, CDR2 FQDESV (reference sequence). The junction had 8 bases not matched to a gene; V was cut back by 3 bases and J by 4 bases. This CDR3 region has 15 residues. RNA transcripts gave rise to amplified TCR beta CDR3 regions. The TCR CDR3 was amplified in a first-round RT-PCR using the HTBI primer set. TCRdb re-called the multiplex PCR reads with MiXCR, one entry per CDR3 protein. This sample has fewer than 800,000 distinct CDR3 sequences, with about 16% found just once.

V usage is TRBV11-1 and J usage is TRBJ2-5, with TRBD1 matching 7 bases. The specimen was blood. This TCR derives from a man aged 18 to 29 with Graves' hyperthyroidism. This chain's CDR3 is CASSFLTGQGETQYF. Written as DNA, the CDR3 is TGTGCCAGCAGCTTCCTGACAGGGCAAGGAGAGACCCAGTACTTC.